This T cell receptor (beta chain) is from a study of regulatory T cells in long-lasting Graves disease. Study-level findings and limits: The number of shared public clonotypes was higher in persistent patients (around 2,500) than new patients (approximately 1,000).

Notes on this clonotype: Its antigen is unknown.

Time point noted: persistent/refractory GD, antithyroid drugs over 5 years with positive TRAb. The authors made the TCR library using RNA they extracted from PBMCs. iRepertoire HTBI primers and Arm-PCR of CDR3 regions built TCR beta libraries. TCRdb fed the multiplex PCR reads into MiXCR, producing one record per CDR3 protein. The sample comprises 430,000 or so distinct CDR3 sequences, around 20% of which are singletons, and 14% rests with the top ten. V was trimmed by 5 bases and J by 6 bases, leaving 11 bases between them. CDR3 length equals 14 residues. Germline V gene lookup returns CDR1 SEHNR and CDR2 FQNEAQ (reference sequence).

The sequencing used peripheral blood mononuclear cells (PBMCs), collected when the disease was refractory, from a patient treated with antithyroid drugs. This sequence was found in a female donor with Graves disease. The J gene is TRBJ1-6, the V gene TRBV7-9, with unresolved D. CDR3 DNA: TGTGCCAGCAGCCCAGGTGGGGTTAATTCACCCCTCCACTTT. Translated: CASSPGGVNSPLHF.